A single sample is the source of the 13 T cell receptor beta chains below, sequenced in a study of blood T cell repertoires in COVID-19. Profiling relied on immunoSEQ multiplex PCR, and the TCRdb table lists in-frame clones only, not all of them. This sample has about 40,000 clones, with approximately 88% found just once. Sequencing was performed on peripheral blood. The receptors stem from a man aged 45 to 65 with active or convalescent COVID-19.

This clone has just one count. This chain joins TRBV4-1 and TRBJ2-2; no reliable D call. Germline CDR1 MGHRA, CDR2 YSYEKL. This CDR3 comprises 13 residues. Between the trimmed V and J ends, which lost 2 bases and 6 bases, there was a span of 7 bases. CDR3 protein: CASSQISSGELFF. Here the CDR3 DNA reads TGCGCCAGCAGCCAAATTTCGTCCGGGGAGCTGTTTTTT.

Notes on this clone: At one of its ends the junction is not consistent with the germline gene, which may arise from a read error. The V call is TRBV18, the J call TRBJ2-4; 9 bases agree with TRBD1. The CDR3 runs 13 residues. From germline, CDR1 is KGHSH and CDR2 LQKENI. The CDR3, as DNA: TGTGCCAGCTCAGATGGGACAGGGACGGTTTCAACGTTC. As protein: CASSDGTGTVSTF.

This clone was picked up one time. The CDR3 nucleotides are TGTGCCAGCAGCCGGGACAGGCTCGACGAGCAGTACTTC. Its protein product is CASSRDRLDEQYF. This chain connects TRBV7-7 to TRBJ2-7; 8 nucleotides agree with TRBD1. Germline V gives CDR1 SSHAT, CDR2 FNYEAQ (reference sequence). V lost 5 bases and J lost 5; bases outside the gene matches: 5. CDR3 length: 13 amino acids.

The chain has TRBV7-9 and TRBJ1-6; the match to TRBD1 covers 7 bases. The CDR3 is 17 amino acids. Germline CDR1 reads SEHNR; CDR2 reads FQNEAQ (reference sequence). V was clipped by 5 bases and J by 9 bases; unmatched bases: 16. In nucleotides, the CDR3 is TGTGCCAGCAGCCCCAAACAGGGGTCCTACGATGCTTCACCCCTCCACTTT. Translating it yields CASSPKQGSYDASPLHF.

The genes are TRBV11-1 and TRBJ2-7, with D possibly matching TRBD2 (5 bases). Germline assignment: CDR1 SGHAT and CDR2 FQDESV (reference sequence). Trimming removed 6 bases at V and 1 base at J, with 16 bases between. The CDR3 is 15 residues long. The CDR3 bases are TGTGCCAGCAGTGGATCGGTTCGAGGGTCCTACGAGCAGTACTTC. This codes for CASSGSVRGSYEQYF.

The chain carries TRBV18 and TRBJ2-5; 12 nucleotides line up with TRBD2. This CDR3 has 16 residues. CDR1 KGHSH and CDR2 LQKENI come from the germline V gene. The J segment lost 5 bases and the V segment lost 2 bases, leaving 6 bases of the junction unmatched. CDR3 protein: CASSPGASGGAETQYF. CDR3 coding DNA: TGTGCCAGCTCACCAGGAGCTAGCGGGGGGGCCGAGACCCAGTACTTC.

The chain is built from TRBV19 and TRBJ1-5; D may be TRBD1 (5 bases). The CDR3 runs 16 residues. V shed 6 bases and J shed 3 bases, with 18 bases lying between them. Germline CDR1 and CDR2: LNHDA and SQIVND (reference sequence). CDR3 amino acids: CASSRNTRGLNQPQHF. CDR3 nucleotides: TGTGCCAGTAGCCGAAACACGCGGGGCCTCAATCAGCCCCAGCATTTT.

V is TRBV29-1 and J is TRBJ2-2, with 9 positions matching TRBD2. From germline, CDR1 is SQVTM and CDR2 ANQGSEA. CDR3 size: 14 residues. Trimming cost V 4 bases and J 0 bases; bases outside gene matches: 0. CDR3 residues: CSVASGANTGELFF. DNA for the CDR3: TGCAGCGTTGCTAGCGGGGCGAACACCGGGGAGCTGTTTTTT.

This chain uses TRBV29-1 with TRBJ2-2; TRBD1 is a possible D gene (6 bases). Trimming shortened V by 6 bases and J by 5 bases, and 19 bases separated the two germline ends. The CDR3 totals 15 residues. Per germline, CDR1 SQVTM and CDR2 ANQGSEA. CDR3 amino acids: CSVPGGGAGTGELFF. CDR3 coding DNA: TGCAGCGTCCCCGGTGGGGGCGCAGGGACCGGGGAGCTGTTTTTT.

The chain employs TRBV7-9 and TRBJ1-4, with TRBD1 matching 8 bases. CDR3 length: 15 residues. V trimming: 6 bases; J trimming: 3 bases; junction bases outside the gene matches: 6. CDR1 SEHNR and CDR2 FQNEAQ come from the germline V gene (reference sequence). The DNA for the CDR3 is TGTGCCAGCAGTTGGCAGGGGGCGGCTAATGAAAAACTGTTTTTT. Its protein is CASSWQGAANEKLFF.

This rearrangement joins TRBV5-4 to TRBJ2-2, with 12 bases identical to TRBD1. The CDR3 has 16 amino acids. Germline V gene lookup returns CDR1 SGHNT and CDR2 YYREEE (reference sequence). The V segment lost 3 bases and the J segment 4 bases; nucleotides outside the gene matches: 4. The CDR3: CASSSGDRGPTGELFF. CDR3 DNA sequence: TGTGCCAGCAGCTCCGGGGACAGGGGGCCCACCGGGGAGCTGTTTTTT.

The chain employs TRBV29-1 and TRBJ1-2; 7 bases map to TRBD1. The V gene end was trimmed by 5 bases and the J gene end by 1 base; junction bases not matched to a gene: 7. This CDR3 is 14 amino acids long. Germline V gene data show CDR1 as SQVTM and CDR2 as ANQGSEA. CDR3 region: CSVRYRDSNYGYTF. In nucleotides, the CDR3 is TGCAGCGTTCGGTACAGGGACAGTAACTATGGCTACACCTTC.

This rearrangement joins TRBV6-1 to TRBJ2-1; 8 nucleotides match TRBD2. V shed 1 base and J 6 bases; nucleotides not matched to a gene: 5. Germline V gene lookup returns CDR1 MNHNS and CDR2 SASEGT. The CDR3 is 15 amino acids. This chain's CDR3 is CASSEVSGTSNEQFF. CDR3 nucleotides: TGTGCCAGCAGTGAAGTGTCGGGGACTAGCAATGAGCAGTTCTTC.